The 30 T cell receptor beta chains reported below all come from one sample, sequenced in a study of beta chain features in type 1 diabetes. The study's findings and limits: Across all four CD4+ subsets, people with type 1 diabetes showed modestly shorter TCRB CDR3s.

Antigens of these TCRs are unknown. Sequencing targeted expressed TCRB transcripts, as all isolated RNA had been reverse transcribed. Assay: immunoSEQ multiplex PCR; the TCRdb copy retains only in-frame clones and omits some. The sample includes 300,000 to 400,000 clones, about 14% of them seen just once. Sequenced input: naive CD4+ T cells from blood. The source is a woman between 18 and 30 years old with type 1 diabetes.

The rearrangement uses TRBV9 and TRBJ2-1; a possible D gene is TRBD1 (5 bases). This CDR3 comprises 12 residues. CDR1 SGDLS and CDR2 YYNGEE come from the germline V gene. V lost 3 bases and J lost 11, with 12 bases in between. CDR3 sequence reads: CASSADEDKQFF. The CDR3 DNA reads TGTGCCAGCAGCGCAGACGAGGACAAGCAGTTCTTC.

V gene TRBV30 combines with J gene TRBJ2-7; TRBD2 might be the D (5 bases). Trimming took 3 bases from V and 2 from J, leaving 20 bases between them. From germline, CDR1 is GTSNPN and CDR2 SVGIG (reference sequence). The CDR3 is made up of 16 amino acids. The CDR3 nucleotides read TGTGCCTGGAGGTCCGAGGGTTTCGACCCCCCCTACGAGCAGTACTTC. Translating it yields CAWRSEGFDPPYEQYF.

There are a few counts of this clone. The gene calls are TRBV4-2 and TRBJ2-5; 8 bases agree with TRBD2. Germline CDR1 LGHNA, CDR2 YNFKEQ. V lost 5 bases and J lost 2; bases outside the gene matches: 10. The CDR3 is made up of 16 amino acids. CDR3 sequence (DNA): TGTGCCAGCAGCAAAGGGAGCGGGAGTACTCAAGAGACCCAGTACTTC. Translated: CASSKGSGSTQETQYF.

The gene calls are TRBV30 and TRBJ2-5; 7 bases line up with TRBD1. V was pared by 5 bases and J by 1 base, with 4 bases of the junction left unmatched. This CDR3 has 13 amino acids. Looked up from germline, CDR1 is GTSNPN and CDR2 is SVGIG (reference sequence). In nucleotides, the CDR3 is TGTGCCTGGGAGCGACAGGGCCAAGAGACCCAGTACTTC. This codes for CAWERQGQETQYF.

This clone turned up a few times. V usage is TRBV5-1 and J usage is TRBJ2-1, with 9 nucleotides matching TRBD2. J lost 3 bases, V lost 4 bases, and 5 bases had no gene match. The CDR3 runs 15 residues. Germline V CDR1 and CDR2: SGHRS, YFSETQ. CDR3 residues: CASSPLAGFYNEQFF. The DNA of the CDR3 is TGCGCCAGCAGCCCCCTAGCGGGATTCTACAATGAGCAGTTCTTC.

This clone was picked up one time. This chain links TRBV30 with TRBJ2-4; 9 bases agree with TRBD1. The germline gives CDR1 GTSNPN, CDR2 SVGIG (reference sequence). The CDR3 extends over 12 amino acids. Germline trimming cut 6 bases from V and 6 bases from J; bases unmatched to any gene: 3. The CDR3 DNA follows: TGTGCCTGCCGGGACAGGGTAAACATTCAGTACTTC. This encodes CACRDRVNIQYF.

V and J are TRBV29-1 and TRBJ2-7; D might be TRBD2 (6 bases). The germline CDR1 and CDR2 sequences are SQVTM and ANQGSEA. Deletions cut 5 bases from V and 6 bases from J, with 14 bases between. CDR3 length equals 12 residues. This chain's CDR3 is CSVLGTWREQYF. CDR3 DNA: TGCAGCGTTTTAGGGACTTGGCGCGAGCAGTACTTC.

This clone was recorded a few times. The chain uses TRBV7-2 and TRBJ2-3; the D gene is possibly TRBD2 (6 bases). From germline, CDR1 is SGHTA and CDR2 FQGNSA. Trimming took off 2 bases at V and 5 bases at J, with 14 bases between the two ends. The CDR3 is made up of 15 amino acids. Here the CDR3 reads CASSLRAGVIDTQYF. The CDR3 DNA reads TGTGCCAGCAGCTTAAGAGCGGGCGTGATAGATACGCAGTATTTT.

The J gene is TRBJ2-3, the V gene TRBV7-6; the D gene is possibly TRBD1 (5 bases). The CDR3 length is 16 residues. CDR1 and CDR2 (germline): SGHVS, FNYEAQ. V lost 0 bases to trimming and J lost 0 bases, with 10 bases between them. CDR3 sequence reads: CASSLAGQPSTDTQYF. The CDR3 DNA reads as TGTGCCAGCAGCTTAGCGGGGCAACCGAGCACAGATACGCAGTATTTT.

This clone was counted between two and nine times. V gene TRBV21-1 combines with J gene TRBJ2-7; the table's D call, TRBD1, was not checked against the DNA. TRBV21-1 constitutes a pseudogene. The CDR3 runs to 16 residues. Written as DNA, the CDR3 is TGTGCCAGCAGCAAAGTTTGTAGAGGGGGTAATTACGAGCAGTACGTC. Translating it yields CASSKVCRGGNYEQYV.

This rearrangement joins TRBV9 to TRBJ2-2, with D tentatively TRBD2 (5 bases). The CDR3 covers 14 residues. The germline CDR1 and CDR2 sequences are SGDLS and YYNGEE. The V end lost 3 bases, the J end lost 3 bases, and 9 bases lay between the germline ends. Here the CDR3 reads CASSATEDTGELFF. The CDR3 region has the DNA TGTGCCAGCAGCGCCACGGAGGACACCGGGGAGCTGTTTTTT.

The chain recombines TRBV19 with TRBJ1-2, with 8 bases that match TRBD1. V dropped 5 bases and J dropped 8; count of bases not matched to a gene: 10. The germline CDR1 and CDR2 sequences are LNHDA and SQIVND (reference sequence). The CDR3 extends over 14 amino acids. The CDR3 sequence: CASSPWQGARGYTF. CDR3 sequence (DNA): TGTGCCAGTAGTCCTTGGCAGGGGGCGCGAGGCTACACCTTC.

The CDR3, as DNA: TGCGCCAGCAGCCAAGATAGGGGGAACACTGAAGCTTTCTTT. This gives the protein CASSQDRGNTEAFF. The chain is built from TRBV4-1 and TRBJ1-1, with a possible D match to TRBD1 (5 bases). V shed 0 bases and J shed 1 base, with 6 bases lying between them. This CDR3 comprises 14 residues. From germline, CDR1 is MGHRA and CDR2 YSYEKL.

The V and J genes are TRBV5-4 and TRBJ1-2, with 9 nucleotides matching TRBD1. The CDR3 is 14 amino acids. CDR1 SGHNT and CDR2 YYREEE come from the germline V gene (reference sequence). V gave up 4 bases and J gave up 7 bases; unmatched junction bases: 8. The CDR3 DNA reads TGTGCCAGCAGCCCGGGACAGGGACCCGGTGGCTACACCTTC. Protein: CASSPGQGPGGYTF.

This clone showed up just a few times. The CDR3 sequence: CASSRGQGVGQPQHF. CDR3 in DNA: TGTGCCAGCTCCCGAGGACAGGGGGTAGGACAGCCCCAGCATTTT. V gene TRBV18 combines with J gene TRBJ1-5; 10 positions agree with TRBD1. From germline, CDR1 is KGHSH and CDR2 LQKENI. With 6 bases clipped from V and 7 bases from J, the junction kept 9 bases outside the gene matches. This CDR3 spans 15 amino acids.

This rearrangement joins TRBV28 to TRBJ1-1, with D unclear. Germline V lookup: CDR1 MDHEN, CDR2 SYDVKM. V was shortened by 2 bases and J by 6 bases, with 10 bases between the two germline ends. The CDR3 length is 13 residues. CDR3 amino acids: CASSLEVTAEAFF. The CDR3, as DNA: TGTGCCAGCAGTTTAGAGGTAACGGCTGAAGCTTTCTTT.

This clone occurred a few times. The chain recombines TRBV19 with TRBJ2-1, with D hard to call. V was shortened by 5 bases and J by 6 bases, with 23 bases between the two germline ends. From germline, CDR1 is LNHDA and CDR2 SQIVND (reference sequence). This CDR3 region has 17 residues. CDR3 DNA: TGTGCCAGTAGTGTTCCGGGTGGTTTGGGTACCCCCAATGAGCAGTTCTTC. Its translation: CASSVPGGLGTPNEQFF.

In DNA form, the CDR3 reads TGTGCCAGCAGCTTAATTTCCCTGCAAGAGACCCAGTACTTC. Its translation is CASSLISLQETQYF. The genes are TRBV7-2 and TRBJ2-5; unclear D gene. V was pared by 2 bases and J by 2 bases, with 9 bases between. Looked up from germline, CDR1 is SGHTA and CDR2 is FQGNSA. The CDR3 sequence is 14 residues long.

V and J are TRBV11-2 and TRBJ2-5, with a weak D call TRBD2 (5 bases). V was pared by 4 bases and J by 5 bases, with 11 bases between. Looked up from germline, CDR1 is SGHAT and CDR2 is FQNNGV. CDR3 size: 13 residues. CDR3 amino acids: CASSSGRGETQYF. CDR3 coding DNA: TGTGCCAGCAGCTCCGGTCGCGGGGAGACCCAGTACTTC.

This clone was counted only a few times. This chain connects TRBV30 to TRBJ2-3; 13 bases fit TRBD2. This CDR3 has 16 residues. Trimming at V came to 4 bases and at J to 1 base, leaving 5 bases not matched to a gene. Germline V CDR1 and CDR2: GTSNPN, SVGIG (reference sequence). CDR3 DNA: TGTGCCTGGACTACTAGCGGGAGGGGGGGCACAGATACGCAGTATTTT. Its protein is CAWTTSGRGGTDTQYF.

This chain uses TRBV7-2 with TRBJ2-7; 9 nucleotides match TRBD1. Germline CDR1 reads SGHTA; CDR2 reads FQGNSA. The CDR3 is 12 residues long. The junction had 7 bases not matched to a gene; V was cut back by 10 bases and J by 6 bases. The CDR3 sequence: CATGDRVGEQYF. CDR3 sequence (DNA): TGTGCCACCGGGGACAGGGTAGGCGAGCAGTACTTC.

V and J are TRBV7-9 and TRBJ2-7, with D uncertain. The CDR3 contains 11 residues. V lost 4 bases and J 6 bases, leaving 7 bases between the germline ends. Per germline, CDR1 SEHNR and CDR2 FQNEAQ (reference sequence). The CDR3 protein is CASSSTGEQYF. The CDR3 region has the DNA TGTGCCAGCAGCTCAACGGGCGAGCAGTACTTC. The full variable domain, in which reference TRBV7-9 and TRBJ2-7 provide the parts outside the CDR3, is DTGVSQNPRHKITKRGQNVTFRCDPISEHNRLYWYRQTLGQGPEFLTYFQNEAQLEKSRLLSDRFSAERPKGSFSTLEIQRTEQGDSAMYLCASSSTGEQYFGPGTRLTVT.

V is TRBV11-2 and J is TRBJ2-1; 13 bases are a match to TRBD2. CDR3 length: 15 residues. V was clipped by 6 bases and J by 8 bases; unmatched bases: 7. CDR1 and CDR2 (germline): SGHAT, FQNNGV. CDR3 sequence reads: CASRPTSGRADEQFF. The CDR3 DNA sequence: TGTGCCAGCAGACCAACTAGCGGGAGGGCCGATGAGCAGTTCTTC.

The rearrangement uses TRBV30 and TRBJ1-1; D is unresolved. The CDR3 contains 12 residues. Trimming cost V 3 bases and J 1 base, with 6 bases left between them. Germline-derived CDR1 and CDR2 are GTSNPN and SVGIG (reference sequence). The DNA of the CDR3 is TGTGCCTGGAGGGGAGAGAACACTGAAGCTTTCTTT. It encodes CAWRGENTEAFF.

V is TRBV7-9 and J is TRBJ2-5, with 8 bases fitting TRBD2. V gave up 5 bases and J gave up 4 bases; unmatched junction bases: 9. CDR1 SEHNR and CDR2 FQNEAQ come from the germline V gene (reference sequence). This CDR3 has 15 residues. The CDR3 spells CASSPSGGGTETQYF. CDR3 DNA: TGTGCCAGCAGCCCCAGCGGGGGAGGAACAGAGACCCAGTACTTC.

The gene calls are TRBV5-4 and TRBJ2-3, with TRBD2 matching 8 bases. This CDR3 is built from 16 residues. The germline V gene has CDR1 SGHNT and CDR2 YYREEE (reference sequence). V lost 4 bases, J lost 3 bases, and 10 bases stayed unmatched. CDR3 residues: CASSPGGFGGTDTQYF. The DNA for the CDR3 is TGTGCCAGCAGCCCGGGGGGGTTTGGTGGTACAGATACGCAGTATTTT. Full variable domain (rest looked up from reference TRBV5-4 and TRBJ2-3): ETGVTQSPTHLIKTRGQQVTLRCSSQSGHNTVSWYQQALGQGPQFIFQYYREEENGRGNFPPRFSGLQFPNYSSELNVNALELDDSALYLCASSPGGFGGTDTQYFGPGTRLTVL.

This clone occurred a few times. CDR3 bases: TGTGCCAGCAGTGAATTCAGGGGAACTAGCGGAACAGATACGCAGTATTTT. It encodes CASSEFRGTSGTDTQYF. This chain links TRBV25-1 with TRBJ2-3, with 8 bases lining up with TRBD2. Trimming at V came to 1 base and at J to 3 bases, leaving 9 bases not matched to a gene. CDR1 and CDR2 from the germline V gene are MGHDK and SYGVNS. The CDR3 sequence is 17 residues long.

This chain links TRBV18 with TRBJ2-1; possible D gene TRBD2, 6 bases. V lost 4 bases and J 0 bases, leaving 13 bases between the germline ends. CDR3 length: 16 amino acids. Germline CDR1 is KGHSH and CDR2 is LQKENI. This CDR3 reads CASSRDSGSSYNEQFF. The DNA of the CDR3 is TGTGCCAGCTCACGGGATAGCGGTAGCTCCTACAATGAGCAGTTCTTC.

J is TRBJ1-2 and V is TRBV6-5; D is uncertain. The CDR3 loop spans 13 amino acids. In germline, CDR1 is MNHEY, CDR2 SVGAGI. V lost 5 bases, J lost 1 base, and 8 bases lay in between. The CDR3 loop reads CASSATINYGYTF. For the CDR3, the DNA is TGTGCCAGCAGTGCTACTATTAACTATGGCTACACCTTC.

The genes are TRBV18 and TRBJ2-5; no clear D gene. The germline V gene has CDR1 KGHSH and CDR2 LQKENI. This CDR3 has 14 amino acids. V was clipped by 3 bases and J by 1 base, with 9 bases between them. The CDR3: CASSPSPSQETQYF. The DNA for the CDR3 is TGTGCCAGCTCACCCAGCCCTAGCCAAGAGACCCAGTACTTC.